One sample yielded the 8 T cell receptor beta chains listed below, sequenced in a study of shared clonotypes between healthy human individuals. Here immunoSEQ multiplex PCR was the method, and the copy in TCRdb shows in-frame clones only, minus some. The data hold approximately 2.5 million clones, with under 95% observed a single time. The specimen sequenced was naive CD4+ T cells from PBMCs. As for subset: CD45RA+ positively selected. These receptor sequences come from a man between 18 and 29 years old in good health. Some clones in this sample may be carry-over from other donors' samples.

The rearrangement uses TRBV5-1 and TRBJ2-1, with 7 bases lining up with TRBD1. This CDR3 contains 15 residues. With 4 bases clipped from V and 0 bases from J, the junction kept 4 bases outside the gene matches. Per the germline V gene, CDR1 is SGHRS and CDR2 is YFSETQ. CDR3 region: CASSGGQPSYNEQFF. DNA of the CDR3: TGCGCCAGCAGCGGGGGACAGCCCTCCTACAATGAGCAGTTCTTC.

CDR3 sequence reads: CASSLDQSQGHGYTF. For the CDR3, the DNA is TGTGCCAGCAGCTTAGACCAATCCCAGGGCCACGGCTACACCTTC. The chain carries TRBV13 and TRBJ1-2, with D perhaps TRBD1 (5 bases). This CDR3 has 15 amino acids. Trimming pared 1 base from V and 8 bases from J, leaving 17 bases between. Germline V gene data show CDR1 as PRHDT and CDR2 as FYEKMQ (reference sequence).

The V gene is TRBV7-2, the J gene TRBJ1-1; 7 nucleotides align to TRBD1. Germline V gene data show CDR1 as SGHTA and CDR2 as FQGNSA. The V segment lost 6 bases and the J segment 1 base; nucleotides outside the gene matches: 8. The CDR3 covers 15 residues. Here the CDR3 DNA reads TGTGCCAGCAGTCTGACAGGGACCTCGAACACTGAAGCTTTCTTT. Protein sequence: CASSLTGTSNTEAFF.

This chain uses TRBV28 with TRBJ1-3; D uncertain. CDR3 length equals 14 residues. Germline V lookup: CDR1 MDHEN, CDR2 SYDVKM. Deletions cut 7 bases from V and 8 bases from J, with 18 bases between. The CDR3, as DNA: TGTGCCAGCACCCGTCGCCCCCCCCGAGACACCATATATTTT. Its protein product is CASTRRPPRDTIYF.

The chain employs TRBV5-4 and TRBJ2-5; 8 bases agree with TRBD1. Germline CDR1 SGHNT, CDR2 YYREEE (reference sequence). V lost 4 bases and J lost 5; bases outside the gene matches: 4. The length of the CDR3 is 13 residues. The CDR3 bases are TGTGCCAGCAGCGAAGGACAGGGTGAGACCCAGTACTTC. It yields the protein CASSEGQGETQYF.

This clone was seen a few times. The chain carries TRBV10-2 and TRBJ1-1; 8 bases line up with TRBD1. The J segment lost 11 bases and the V segment lost 7 bases, leaving 12 bases of the junction unmatched. Germline assignment: CDR1 WSHSY and CDR2 SAAADI. The CDR3 is 13 amino acids. Here the CDR3 reads CASKGQGVRSAFF. The CDR3 DNA reads as TGCGCCAGCAAAGGACAGGGAGTTCGGTCTGCTTTCTTT.

The rearrangement uses TRBV18 and TRBJ1-2; unclear D gene. The CDR3 contains 15 residues. The V end lost 3 bases, the J end lost 0 bases, and 11 bases lay between the germline ends. CDR1 is KGHSH, CDR2 LQKENI, per germline. Written as DNA, the CDR3 is TGTGCCAGCTCACCGGGCAGGACCCCTAACTATGGCTACACCTTC. It specifies CASSPGRTPNYGYTF.

The CDR3 sequence is CASSLDASAGGIYEQYF. The CDR3 DNA follows: TGCGCCAGCAGCTTGGATGCCTCCGCAGGGGGCATCTACGAGCAGTACTTC. The V and J genes are TRBV5-1 and TRBJ2-7; TRBD1 matches 8 bases. CDR1 is SGHRS and CDR2 is YFSETQ in the germline V gene. J was trimmed by 3 bases and V by 0 bases; bases with no gene match: 11. This CDR3 has 17 amino acids.